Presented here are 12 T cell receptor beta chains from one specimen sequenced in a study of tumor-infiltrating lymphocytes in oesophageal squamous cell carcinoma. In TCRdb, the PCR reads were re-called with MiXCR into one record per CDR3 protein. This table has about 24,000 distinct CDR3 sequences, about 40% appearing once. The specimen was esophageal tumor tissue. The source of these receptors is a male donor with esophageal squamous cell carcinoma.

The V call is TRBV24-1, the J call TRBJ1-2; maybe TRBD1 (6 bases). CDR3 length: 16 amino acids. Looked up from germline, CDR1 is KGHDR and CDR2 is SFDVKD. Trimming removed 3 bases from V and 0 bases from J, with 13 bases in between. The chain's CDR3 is CATSDPRDKPNYGYTF. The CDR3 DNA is TGTGCCACCAGTGATCCTCGGGACAAACCTAACTATGGCTACACCTTC.

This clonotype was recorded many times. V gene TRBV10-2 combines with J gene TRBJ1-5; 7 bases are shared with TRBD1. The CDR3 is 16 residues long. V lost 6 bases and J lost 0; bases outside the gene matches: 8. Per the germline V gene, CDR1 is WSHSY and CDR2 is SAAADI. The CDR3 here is CASRDDRAYSNQPQHF. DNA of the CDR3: TGCGCCAGCAGGGATGACAGGGCTTATAGCAATCAGCCCCAGCATTTT.

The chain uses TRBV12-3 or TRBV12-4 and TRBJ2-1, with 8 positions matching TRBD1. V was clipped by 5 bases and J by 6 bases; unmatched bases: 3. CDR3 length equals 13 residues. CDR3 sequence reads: CASSADRVNEQFF. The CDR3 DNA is TGTGCCAGCAGTGCGGACAGGGTCAATGAGCAGTTCTTC.

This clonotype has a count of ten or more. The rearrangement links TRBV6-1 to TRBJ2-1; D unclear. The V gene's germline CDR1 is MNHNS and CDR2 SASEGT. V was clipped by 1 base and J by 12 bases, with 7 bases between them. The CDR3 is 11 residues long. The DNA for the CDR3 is TGTGCCAGCAGTGAAGATAACCTGCAGTTCTTC. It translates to CASSEDNLQFF.

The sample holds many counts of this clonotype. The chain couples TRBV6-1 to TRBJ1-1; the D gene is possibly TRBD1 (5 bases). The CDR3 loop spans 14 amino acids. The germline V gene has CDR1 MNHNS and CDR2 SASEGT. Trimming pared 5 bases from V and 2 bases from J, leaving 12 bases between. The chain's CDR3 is CASSPQGGNTEAFF. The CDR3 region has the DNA TGTGCCAGCAGTCCCCAGGGAGGTAACACTGAAGCTTTCTTT.

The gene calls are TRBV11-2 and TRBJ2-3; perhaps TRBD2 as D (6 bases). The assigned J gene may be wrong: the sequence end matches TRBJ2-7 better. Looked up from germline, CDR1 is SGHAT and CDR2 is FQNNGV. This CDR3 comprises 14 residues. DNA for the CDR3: TGTGCCAGCAGCTTAGAGGCGGGGACGTTCGAGCAGTACTTC. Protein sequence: CASSLEAGTFEQYF.

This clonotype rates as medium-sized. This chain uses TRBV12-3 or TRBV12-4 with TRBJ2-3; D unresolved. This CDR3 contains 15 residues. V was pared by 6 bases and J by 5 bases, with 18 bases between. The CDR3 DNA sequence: TGTGCCAGCAGAGCCGCCCTTTCCAAGGGAGATACGCAGTATTTT. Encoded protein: CASRAALSKGDTQYF.

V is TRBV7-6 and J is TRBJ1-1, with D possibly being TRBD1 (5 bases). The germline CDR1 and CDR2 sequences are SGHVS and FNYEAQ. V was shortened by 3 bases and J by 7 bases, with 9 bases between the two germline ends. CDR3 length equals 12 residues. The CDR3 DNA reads TGTGCCAGCAGCTTGTGGGACGGTGAAGCTTTCTTT. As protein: CASSLWDGEAFF.

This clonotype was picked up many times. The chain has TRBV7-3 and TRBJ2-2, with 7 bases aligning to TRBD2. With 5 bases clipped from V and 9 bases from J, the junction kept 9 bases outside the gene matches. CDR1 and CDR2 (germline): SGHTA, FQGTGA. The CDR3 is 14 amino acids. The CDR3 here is CASSLPGGGRELFF. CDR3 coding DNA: TGTGCCAGCAGCCTTCCGGGGGGAGGTCGGGAGCTGTTTTTT.

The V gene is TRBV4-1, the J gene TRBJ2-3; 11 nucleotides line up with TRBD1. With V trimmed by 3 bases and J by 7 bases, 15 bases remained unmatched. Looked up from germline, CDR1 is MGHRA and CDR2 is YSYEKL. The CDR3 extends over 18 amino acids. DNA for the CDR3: TGCGCCAGCAGCCAGAGGGACTTAGGACAGGGGGCGCAGAATACGCAGTATTTT. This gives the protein CASSQRDLGQGAQNTQYF.

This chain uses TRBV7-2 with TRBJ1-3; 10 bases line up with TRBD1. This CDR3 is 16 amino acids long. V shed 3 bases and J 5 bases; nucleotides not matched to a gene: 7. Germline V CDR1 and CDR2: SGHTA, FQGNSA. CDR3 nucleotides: TGTGCCAGCAGCTTCCGTCGACAGGGGGCAAGAAACACCATATATTTT. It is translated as CASSFRRQGARNTIYF. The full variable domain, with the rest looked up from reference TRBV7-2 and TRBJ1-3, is GAGVSQSPSNKVTEKGKDVELRCDPISGHTALYWYRQSLGQGLEFLIYFQGNSAPDKSGLPSDRFSAERTGGSVSTLTIQRTQQEDSAVYLCASSFRRQGARNTIYFGEGSWLTVV.

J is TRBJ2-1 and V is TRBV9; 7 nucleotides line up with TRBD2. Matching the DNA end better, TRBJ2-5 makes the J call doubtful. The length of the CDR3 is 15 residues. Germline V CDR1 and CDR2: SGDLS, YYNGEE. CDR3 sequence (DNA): TGTGCCAGCAGCGTAGGGGCTAGCGGACAAGAGACCCAGTACTTC. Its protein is CASSVGASGQETQYF.